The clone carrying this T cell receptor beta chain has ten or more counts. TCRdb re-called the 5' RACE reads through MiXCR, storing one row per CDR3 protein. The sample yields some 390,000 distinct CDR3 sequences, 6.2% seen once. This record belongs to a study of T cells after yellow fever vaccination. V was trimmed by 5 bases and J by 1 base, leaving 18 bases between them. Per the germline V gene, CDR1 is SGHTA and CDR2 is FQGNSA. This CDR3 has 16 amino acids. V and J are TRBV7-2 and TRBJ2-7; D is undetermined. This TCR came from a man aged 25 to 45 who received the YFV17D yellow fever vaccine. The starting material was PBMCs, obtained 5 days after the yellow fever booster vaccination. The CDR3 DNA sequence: TGTGCCAGCAGCGGACGTAGGGCGACGGGTTCCTACGAGCAGTACTTC. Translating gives CASSGRRATGSYEQYF. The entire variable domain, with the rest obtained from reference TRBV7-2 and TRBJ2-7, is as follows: GAGVSQSPSNKVTEKGKDVELRCDPISGHTALYWYRQSLGQGLEFLIYFQGNSAPDKSGLPSDRFSAERTGGSVSTLTIQRTQQEDSAVYLCASSGRRATGSYEQYFGPGTRLTVT.